The 9 T cell receptor beta chains presented below share a single source sample, sequenced in a study of OX40 agonist ivuxolimab in advanced cancers. Here immunoSEQ multiplex PCR was the method, and the copy in TCRdb shows in-frame clones only, minus some. There are approximately 61,000 clones in the sample; around 90% occur only once, and approximately 1.3% lies in the top ten. The sequencing here drew on CD4+ or CD8+ T cells sorted from blood, taken in a trial of the OX40 agonist ivuxolimab. The receptors here all came from an adult with an advanced solid tumor such as melanoma, head and neck, liver or kidney cancer.

The chain couples TRBV7-9 to TRBJ1-5; 8 bases are shared with TRBD1. After removal of 5 bases from V and 2 bases from J, the junction contained 2 bases not matched to a gene. Germline CDR1 SEHNR, CDR2 FQNEAQ (reference sequence). There are 14 residues in the CDR3. The CDR3 nucleotides read TGTGCCAGCAGCCCGACAGGGGGCAATCAGCCCCAGCATTTT. Translating it yields CASSPTGGNQPQHF.

This chain joins TRBV19 and TRBJ1-2, with D hard to call. Trimming pared 3 bases from V and 2 bases from J, leaving 10 bases between. The germline CDR1 and CDR2 sequences are LNHDA and SQIVND (reference sequence). This CDR3 is 14 amino acids long. The CDR3 spells CASSMEWRNYGYTF. The CDR3 DNA sequence: TGTGCCAGTAGTATGGAATGGCGGAACTATGGCTACACCTTC.

J is TRBJ2-7 and V is TRBV18; D remains unclear. The CDR3 sequence is 12 residues long. V gave up 6 bases and J gave up 0 bases, with 6 bases separating them. Germline CDR1 reads KGHSH; CDR2 reads LQKENI. The CDR3 reads CASSGSSYEQYF. The CDR3, as DNA: TGTGCCAGCTCGGGGTCCTCCTACGAGCAGTACTTC.

V is TRBV14 and J is TRBJ2-1; TRBD2 matches at 14 bases. The germline V gene has CDR1 SGHDN and CDR2 FVKESK. V was clipped by 6 bases and J by 7 bases; unmatched bases: 5. The CDR3 totals 15 residues. In nucleotides, the CDR3 is TGTGCCAGCAGGACCGGGACTAGCGGGAGAAATGAGCAGTTCTTC. Amino acids: CASRTGTSGRNEQFF.

V and J are TRBV27 and TRBJ1-4, with 7 bases fitting TRBD1. In germline, CDR1 is MNHEY, CDR2 SMNVEV (reference sequence). The CDR3 sequence is 15 residues long. The V and J ends lost 3 bases and 0 bases, in that order; junction bases with no gene match: 1. The CDR3, as DNA: TGTGCCAGCAGTTTGGGGACAGCAACTAATGAAAAACTGTTTTTT. Its protein is CASSLGTATNEKLFF.

V is TRBV7-2 and J is TRBJ1-4; no clear D. The CDR3 runs 14 residues. The germline gives CDR1 SGHTA, CDR2 FQGNSA. Deletions cut 0 bases from V and 7 bases from J, with 9 bases between. The CDR3 region is CASSLAGDGEKLFF. The DNA for the CDR3 is TGTGCCAGCAGCTTAGCCGGTGATGGTGAAAAACTGTTTTTT.

V usage is TRBV7-2 and J usage is TRBJ2-6; D gene ambiguous. The CDR3 is 17 amino acids. From germline, CDR1 is SGHTA and CDR2 FQGNSA. V shed 0 bases and J shed 0 bases, with 9 bases lying between them. CDR3 coding DNA: TGTGCCAGCAGCTTAGCGGGCCCGGGCTCTGGGGCCAACGTCCTGACTTTC. It yields the protein CASSLAGPGSGANVLTF.

V is TRBV27 and J is TRBJ2-7; 7 positions match TRBD1. V was clipped by 3 bases and J by 4 bases; unmatched bases: 9. CDR1 MNHEY and CDR2 SMNVEV come from the germline V gene (reference sequence). The CDR3 is made up of 15 amino acids. The CDR3, as DNA: TGTGCCAGCAGTTTCTACGACAGGGCCAGGTACGAGCAGTACTTC. This codes for CASSFYDRARYEQYF.

In this sample, this clone turned up many times. The chain combines TRBV19 with TRBJ1-1, with D possibly being TRBD1 (5 bases). The V gene lost 5 bases and the J gene lost 4 bases, with 14 bases spanning the gap. Per the germline V gene, CDR1 is LNHDA and CDR2 is SQIVND (reference sequence). This CDR3 contains 14 residues. In nucleotides, the CDR3 is TGTGCCAGTAGTGTAGCTCGGGGGGGCACTGAAGCTTTCTTT. Protein: CASSVARGGTEAFF.